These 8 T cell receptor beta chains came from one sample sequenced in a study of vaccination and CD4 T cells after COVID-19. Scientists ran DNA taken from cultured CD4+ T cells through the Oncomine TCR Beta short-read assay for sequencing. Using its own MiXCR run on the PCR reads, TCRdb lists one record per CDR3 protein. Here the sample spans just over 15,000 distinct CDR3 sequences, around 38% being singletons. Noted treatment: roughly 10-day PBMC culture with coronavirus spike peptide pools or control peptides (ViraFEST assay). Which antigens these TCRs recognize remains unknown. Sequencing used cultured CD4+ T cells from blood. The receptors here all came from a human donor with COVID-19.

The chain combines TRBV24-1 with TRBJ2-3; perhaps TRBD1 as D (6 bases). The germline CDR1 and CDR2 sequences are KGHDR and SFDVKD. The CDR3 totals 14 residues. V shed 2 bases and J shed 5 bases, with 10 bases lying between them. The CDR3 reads CATSDYRAVDTQYF. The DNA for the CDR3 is TGTGCCACCAGTGATTACAGGGCAGTAGATACGCAGTATTTT.

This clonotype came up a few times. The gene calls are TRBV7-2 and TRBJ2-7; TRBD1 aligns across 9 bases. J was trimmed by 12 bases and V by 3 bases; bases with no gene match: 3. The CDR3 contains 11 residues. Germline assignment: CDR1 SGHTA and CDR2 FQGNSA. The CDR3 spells CASSLTGGLYF. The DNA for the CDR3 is TGTGCCAGCAGCTTGACAGGGGGTCTGTACTTC.

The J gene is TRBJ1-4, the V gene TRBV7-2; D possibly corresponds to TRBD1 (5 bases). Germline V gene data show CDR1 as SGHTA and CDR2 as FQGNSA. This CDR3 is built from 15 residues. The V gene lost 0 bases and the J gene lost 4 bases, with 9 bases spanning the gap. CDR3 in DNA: TGTGCCAGCAGCTTAGCTTGGGGGGGTAATGAAAAACTGTTTTTT. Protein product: CASSLAWGGNEKLFF.

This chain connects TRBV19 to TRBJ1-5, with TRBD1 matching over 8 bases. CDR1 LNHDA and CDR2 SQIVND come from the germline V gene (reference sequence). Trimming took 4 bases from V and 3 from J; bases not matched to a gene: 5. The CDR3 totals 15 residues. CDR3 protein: CASSNDRGPNQPQHF. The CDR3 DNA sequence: TGTGCCAGTAGTAACGACAGGGGACCCAATCAGCCCCAGCATTTT.

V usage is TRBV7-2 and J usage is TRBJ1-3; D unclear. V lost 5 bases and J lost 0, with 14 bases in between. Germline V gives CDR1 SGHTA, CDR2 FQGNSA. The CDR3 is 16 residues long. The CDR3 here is CASSRTVTNSGNTIYF. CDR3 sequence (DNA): TGTGCCAGCAGCAGGACGGTGACCAACTCTGGAAACACCATATATTTT.

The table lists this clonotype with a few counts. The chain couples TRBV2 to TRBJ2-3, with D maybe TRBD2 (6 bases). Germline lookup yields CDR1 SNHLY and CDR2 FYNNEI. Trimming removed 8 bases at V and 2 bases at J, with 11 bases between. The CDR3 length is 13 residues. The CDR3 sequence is CASSQRATDTQYF. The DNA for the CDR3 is TGTGCCAGCTCGCAGCGGGCCACAGATACGCAGTATTTT. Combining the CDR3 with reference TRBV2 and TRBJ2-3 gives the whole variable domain EPEVTQTPSHQVTQMGQEVILRCVPISNHLYFYWYRQILGQKVEFLVSFYNNEISEKSEIFDDQFSVERPDGSNFTLKIRSTKLEDSAMYFCASSQRATDTQYFGPGTRLTVL.

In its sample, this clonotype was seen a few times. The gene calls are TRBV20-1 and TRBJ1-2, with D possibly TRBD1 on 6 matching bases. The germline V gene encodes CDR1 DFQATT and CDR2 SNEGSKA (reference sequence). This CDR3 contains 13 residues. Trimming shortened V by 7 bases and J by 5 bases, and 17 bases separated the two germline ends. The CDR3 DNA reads TGCAGTGTTAAGACAGGTTTTTCTTATGGCTACACCTTC. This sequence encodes CSVKTGFSYGYTF.

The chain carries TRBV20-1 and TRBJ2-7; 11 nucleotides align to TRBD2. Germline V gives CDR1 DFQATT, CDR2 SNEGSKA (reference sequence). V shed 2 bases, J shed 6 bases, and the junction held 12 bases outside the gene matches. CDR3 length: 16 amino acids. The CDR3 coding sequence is TGCAGTGCTAGATCCAGGACTAGCGGGCACGGGAGCGAGCAGTACTTC. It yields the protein CSARSRTSGHGSEQYF.